The rows below give T cell receptor beta chains drawn from one sample of a study of cytomegalovirus exposure and HLA in healthy donors. Libraries were prepared by immunoSEQ multiplex PCR; TCRdb keeps only in-frame clonotypes and omits some of them. The data hold about 160,000 clones, with roughly 80% observed a single time. Sequencing input: PBMCs. The receptors were sampled from a man aged 25 to 40 in good health and CMV-seropositive. CDR3s include the opening cysteine and the closing phenylalanine or tryptophan. D genes are given only for firm matches. Not every row has a clone size; where given, it reads once, few, many or a size class.

>.|TRBJ1-1|.|TRBV29-1
TGCAGCGTTGAAGTCCAGTACAACACTGAAGCTTTCTTT
CSVEVQYNTEAFF
>.|TRBJ1-5|.|TRBV5-1
TGCGCCAGCAGCTTGGACGGACTCCAAGGGCAGCCCCAGCATTTT
CASSLDGLQGQPQHF
>.|TRBJ2-3|.|TRBV4-1
TGCGCCAGCAGCCCGGGGGGCGGGGCAGATACGCAGTATTTT
CASSPGGGADTQYF
>once|TRBJ1-3|.|TRBV5-1
TGCGCCAGCAGCTTGGAGGCCAGGTCCTCTGGAAACACCATATATTTT
CASSLEARSSGNTIYF
>.|TRBJ2-3|.|TRBV2
TGTGCCAGCAAGACAGCAGATACGCAGTATTTT
CASKTADTQYF
>few|TRBJ2-3|TRBD2|TRBV7-2
TGTGCCAGCAGGCTAGCGGCCACAGATACGCAGTATTTT
CASRLAATDTQYF
>few|TRBJ2-2|.|TRBV4-1
TGCGCCAGCAGCCATGGGAAGGACACAGGGGAGCTGTTTTTT
CASSHGKDTGELFF
>.|TRBJ2-5|TRBD2|TRBV19
TGTGCCAGTAGTATAGGGACTAGCGGGGGACCCCAAGAGACCCAGTACTTC
CASSIGTSGGPQETQYF
>.|TRBJ2-5|TRBD1|TRBV11-2
TGTGCCAGCAGCTTGGACAGGGTTAAAGAGACCCAGTACTTC
CASSLDRVKETQYF
>.|TRBJ2-1|.|TRBV4-1
TGCGCCAGCAGCGAGTCTGGGCAGAGCTCCTACAATGAGCAGTTCTTC
CASSESGQSSYNEQFF
>.|TRBJ2-7|.|TRBV29-1
TGCAGCGTTGAAGTTTCCAGTTCCTACGAGCAGTACTTC
CSVEVSSSYEQYF
>.|TRBJ2-2|TRBD1|TRBV30
TGTGCCTGGAGTATCTCAGGGGGCGGGACCGGGGAGCTGTTTTTT
CAWSISGGGTGELFF
>.|TRBJ2-7|TRBD2|TRBV28
TGTGCCAGCAGCCCCCGGCGGGGACTAGCGGGGGGCTTCTCCTACGAGCAGTACTTC
CASSPRRGLAGGFSYEQYF
>.|TRBJ1-4|TRBD1|TRBV4-1
TGCGCCAGCAGCCGAGACAGGGCCACCTCAACTAATGAAAAACTGTTTTTT
CASSRDRATSTNEKLFF
>.|TRBJ1-6|.|TRBV6-6
TGTGCCAGCAGTTGGGGCTCCGGGCTTAGTTCACCCCTCCACTTT
CASSWGSGLSSPLHF
>once|TRBJ2-7|TRBD1|TRBV5-1
TGCGCCAGCAGCCAAATTTGGGAATTACGGGACAGGTACGAGCAGTACTTC
CASSQIWELRDRYEQYF
>.|TRBJ1-6|.|TRBV4-1
TGCGCCAGCAGCCAAAGCACAGGGACTTCACCCCTCCACTTT
CASSQSTGTSPLHF
>once|TRBJ2-1|TRBD2|TRBV6-5
TGTGCCAGCAGACTACTAGCGGGGATGGGGGCCGAGCAGTTCTTC
CASRLLAGMGAEQFF
>once|TRBJ1-6|TRBD1|TRBV4-2
TGTGCCAGCAGCCAAGGACAGGGGGACTATTCACCCCTCCACTTT
CASSQGQGDYSPLHF
>few|TRBJ1-6|TRBD1|TRBV28
TGTGCCAGCAGTTTAAGGGGGCCCCTTTCACCCCTCCACTTT
CASSLRGPLSPLHF
>.|TRBJ2-7|.|TRBV2
TGTGCCAGCATGGAGGGCAGGGGGTATTTCTACGAGCAGTACTTC
CASMEGRGYFYEQYF
>.|TRBJ1-4|TRBD1|TRBV7-8
TGTGCCAGCAGCTTCGACAGGGGAAGGGAAAAACTGTTTTTT
CASSFDRGREKLFF
>.|TRBJ1-1|.|TRBV7-2
TGTGCCAGCAGCTCTTTCGCTACAGGGAACACTGAAGCTTTCTTT
CASSSFATGNTEAFF
>.|TRBJ1-1|TRBD1|TRBV18
TGTGCCAGCTCCCTACAGGGGGCGGGAGCTGAAGCTTTCTTT
CASSLQGAGAEAFF
>.|TRBJ2-5|.|TRBV2
TGTGCCAGCACCCGGGAGCAGGTCAGAGAGACCCAGTACTTC
CASTREQVRETQYF